This record covers a single T cell receptor beta chain. At least ten counts were recorded for this clone. Its antigen is not yet known. The sample holds no much larger clone one base away, and base qualities are not on file. The sample originates from a study of blood T cell repertoires in COVID-19 (dated by TCRdb to 2018 to 2020). Regarding the study in general: Samples from collaborators originated in the United States, Italy and Spain and spanned both the acute and convalescent phases of COVID-19. Subjects who had been exposed to COVID-19, were actively infected with it, or had recovered from it provided the deeply sampled blood TCRbeta repertoires that made up the dataset. The repertoires were released in a freely available public database intended as a resource for research on the immune response to SARS-CoV-2. Samples came from the ongoing ImmuneRACE study (first 160 participants) plus 1,254 subjects from 6 global collaborators. Where available, HLA class I and class II types were obtained from metadata supplied by the sample provider rather than from assay-based typing. The prospective study material was composed of cDNA or gDNA derived from T cells, B-cell-depleted T cells, or PBMCs. Nearly every sample came with metadata listing a de-identified subject ID, COVID-19 status, age in years and sex. What the work shows at the level of the full study, not this receptor alone: Clinical and demographic metadata were provided uncurated, with the amount varying by source and participant.

TCRbeta CDR3 regions were amplified from genomic DNA by means of the immunoSEQ Assay, a bias-controlled multiplex PCR. The original pipeline was this. Nucleated cell counts per sample were estimated from amplification of reference gene primers within the assay. To quantify the absolute abundance of each unique TCRbeta CDR3 rearrangement, sequence reads were collapsed and filtered. Productive Simpson clonality was computed per sample as the square root of Simpson's diversity index over productive rearrangements. This is the immuneACCESS table as TCRdb keeps it, with only in-frame sequences that have V and J called. A part of the clones is gone; compared with another copy, unresolved V genes explain less than half, and the rest is unexplained. The V and J calls and clone size come from that table; D and trimming were worked out from the DNA. The sample table holds some 170,000 clones, of which 65% to 85% were seen once. The top ten clones comprise approximately 6% of the sample.

From the germline V gene, CDR1 is SGHRS and CDR2 is YFSETQ. Measured from the cysteine to the phenylalanine, the CDR3 is 15 residues long. Only the CDR3 portion is preserved as DNA: 45 bases, with reading frame beginning at the first base. Deletion took 4 bases off V and 1 base off J, with a span of 13 bases between the germline ends. Enrolling through a virtual design, the prospective study's participants ranged in age from about 18 to 100 years and lived across some 22 United States geographic areas. In the prospective study, cohorts were assigned on the basis of participant-reported clinical history obtained from a screening survey and a study questionnaire. ImmuneRACE Cohort 3 recovered participants were defined by two consecutive negative NP/OP PCR tests, healthcare professional clearance, or symptom resolution. Each participant in the prospective study had whole blood, serum and a nasopharyngeal or oropharyngeal swab collected by mobile phlebotomists. Prospective study participants could optionally give additional blood draws and questionnaires over an approximately 2-month period. Before DNA extraction, prospective study blood samples were shipped either frozen or at room temperature.

This TCR came from a man between 35 and 55 years old who had recovered from COVID-19. The chain couples TRBV5-1 to TRBJ2-3, and TRBD1 may be the D gene, going by 6 matching bases. What was sequenced was PBMCs or T cells enriched from blood (not recorded which). The CDR3 amino acid sequence is: CASSAGQIGTDTQYF. DNA sequence: TGCGCCAGCAGCGCCGGACAGATTGGCACAGATACGCAGTATTTT.